This T cell receptor (beta chain) derives from a study of T cell responses to AZD1222 COVID-19 vaccine (dated by TCRdb to 2020 to 2023). About the investigation overall: Because spike-specific TCR depth and breadth did not differ between the two schedules, AZD1222 recipients who got a second dose at roughly 4 weeks were pooled with those who got a second dose at roughly 12 weeks. A total of 230 to 250 trial participants underwent TCR sequencing, of whom some 210 received two doses of AZD1222 and about 25 received two doses of the MenACWY control vaccine. Trial participants were enrolled into age subgroups of 18-55, 56-69 and 70-plus years, which contained 148, 28 and 57 TCR-sequenced participants, respectively. Results and caveats for the whole study, not just this receptor: Participants were mostly white British, with more females than males. The authors suggested clonal diversity may have been underestimated. Because no samples from the day 14 peak response were available, repertoires could be characterized only after the peak T cell response. Conclusions about previously exposed vaccinees are limited, since just five or six AZD1222 recipients were seropositive for SARS-CoV-2 at baseline. After two AZD1222 doses, both the breadth and the depth of spike-specific TCRs were significantly higher than at day 0 and than in MenACWY recipients. The vaccine-associated CD4 TCRs covered the entire spike protein, and the dominant responses fell in regions 160-218 and 743-854. Nearly half of unique spike-specific TCRs reportedly recognized epitopes outside regions mutated in the B.1.351 and B.1.1.7 variants. The 56-69-year group was small, and its depth increase did not reach significance, likely because of low power.

The CDR3 regions of human TCRbeta chains were analyzed by immunosequencing. As for how the authors treated the data: Repertoire TCRs were checked for matches against a reference library of SARS-CoV-2-specific TCRs that had been generated using the MIRA antigen-specificity platform. Breadth meant the fraction of unique TCRs that were SARS-CoV-2-associated, whereas depth meant the fraction of total T cells that were SARS-CoV-2-associated. Each spike-specific TCR was assigned to its reactive spike region and to a CD4 or CD8 class using the MIRA data. Log10-transformed breadth and depth values were compared by one-way ANOVA with Sidak's multiple comparisons tests. The source is immuneACCESS, and TCRdb retained only in-frame sequences with V and J called. Part of the clones is not carried over; for the studies checked, unresolved V genes explain less than half of this, and the remainder is unexplained. From that table come the V and J calls and clone size; the DNA was used to work out D and trimming. This sample comprises 94,000 or so clones, roughly nine tenths of them detected only once. Of the sample, around 1.6% falls within the top ten clones.

This clone was recorded only once. It has no known antigen specificity. Base qualities were left out, and no much larger clone turns up one base away. Read against the paper, the sample's time point label means: baseline before first vaccination. Vaccinee samples were obtained from the UK trials COV001 and COV002, which included a single-blind randomized controlled phase 2/3 trial of AZD1222 (ChAdOx1 nCoV-19) in healthy adults. For TCRbeta chain sequencing, PBMC samples were collected from trial participants at day 0 and at day 28 after the second dose. The V end gives up 5 bases and the J end 6 bases, leaving 12 bases in the junction not matched to a gene. Taken from the germline V gene, the CDR1 and CDR2 loops are SGHAT and FQNNGV. The CDR3 numbers 15 residues from cysteine through phenylalanine. Solely the CDR3 DNA is kept, with 45 bases framed from the first base.

The source of this sequence is an adult in good health. This sequence uses TRBV11-2 and TRBJ2-7, with 8 bases in between that match TRBD1. The specimen comprised peripheral blood, sampled on day 0 of AZD1222 vaccination. The CDR3 sequence is CASSATGQGLGEQYF. The DNA is as follows: TGTGCCAGCAGCGCCACAGGACAGGGTTTGGGCGAGCAGTACTTC.